Listed below are T cell receptor beta chains from one sample, sequenced in a study of Ad26.COV2.S vaccination and SARS-CoV-2 variants. Generated by immunoSEQ multiplex PCR, the TCRdb table keeps only in-frame clones and is missing some. This sample has fewer than 900,000 clones, with 70% to 90% found just once. Sequences were derived from peripheral blood, sampled in a trial of Ad26.COV2.S vaccine versus placebo. These receptor sequences come from a person between 18 and 59 years old who received the Ad26.COV2.S COVID-19 vaccine or a placebo. Each CDR3 is given with its conserved first and last residue. Fields, in order: V gene, clone size, J gene, D gene, CDR3 DNA, CDR3 protein. D genes are given only for firm matches. Clone size is not always given. Where it is, it says once, few, many or a class for expanded clones.

>TRBV3-1/TRBV3-2|.|TRBJ2-5|TRBD1
TGTGCCAGCAGCCAAAGGGACAGGGGCCAAGAGACCCAGTACTTC
CASSQRDRGQETQYF
>TRBV15|.|TRBJ2-1|TRBD2
TGTGCCACCAGCAGCCTACGCGGGAGGTTCTACAATGAGCAGTTCTTC
CATSSLRGRFYNEQFF
>TRBV5-3|.|TRBJ1-6|.
TGTGCCAGAAGCTTGGGTCAGGCCATATATAATTCACCCCTCCACTTT
CARSLGQAIYNSPLHF
>TRBV6-5|.|TRBJ2-2|TRBD2
TGTGCCAGCAGGCCTAGCGGATCGAACACCGGGGAGCTGTTTTTT
CASRPSGSNTGELFF
>TRBV7-9|.|TRBJ2-1|.
TGTGCCAGCAGCTTAGGACTCCTCAATGAGCAGTTCTTC
CASSLGLLNEQFF
>TRBV22-1|.|TRBJ2-7|.
TGTCCTGGGAGCGCACGGGGGACAGGGACCTACGAGCAGTACTTC
CPGSARGTGTYEQYF
>TRBV6-6|.|TRBJ1-2|TRBD1
TGTGCCAGCAGCACACAGGGGGAGGTCTATGGCTACACCTTC
CASSTQGEVYGYTF
>TRBV6-5|.|TRBJ1-2|TRBD1
TGTGCCAGCAGGGCCAACAGGGGGCCGATCTATGGCTACACCTTC
CASRANRGPIYGYTF
>TRBV27|.|TRBJ2-1|TRBD2
TGTGCCAGCAGTAAGCCGGGACTAGCGTCCAATGAGCAGTTCTTC
CASSKPGLASNEQFF
>TRBV27|.|TRBJ2-3|.
TGTGCCAGCAGAAATCGTAGGGGCACAGATACGCAGTATTTT
CASRNRRGTDTQYF
>TRBV18|.|TRBJ2-7|TRBD1
TGTGCCAGCGCATCGGGACAGGGGGTTGGAGAGCAGTACTTC
CASASGQGVGEQYF
>TRBV30|.|TRBJ1-1|.
TGTGCCTGGAGTATGGGACAACTCACTGAAGCTTTCTTT
CAWSMGQLTEAFF
>TRBV19|.|TRBJ2-7|.
TGTGCCAGTAGTATCGGGGTAACCTACGAGCAGTACTTC
CASSIGVTYEQYF
>TRBV7-9|few|TRBJ2-7|.
TGTGCCAGCAGCTCGCCGGGCCCCAACTACGAGCAGTACTTC
CASSSPGPNYEQYF
>TRBV5-8|.|TRBJ1-2|TRBD1
TGTGCCAGCAGCAACCACCGGGACAGGGGTGTTTTC
CASSNHRDRGVF
>TRBV29-1|.|TRBJ2-1|TRBD2
TGCAGCCTCCTGAGCGGGAGGGGATACAATGAGCAGTTCTTC
CSLLSGRGYNEQFF
>TRBV6-1|.|TRBJ1-2|.
TGTGCCAGCAGCCGGGTCCTTAACTATGGCTACACCTTC
CASSRVLNYGYTF
>TRBV3-1/TRBV3-2|.|TRBJ1-1|.
TGTGCCAGCAGCCGTCCGGGACGCATCATGAACACTGAAGCTTTCTTT
CASSRPGRIMNTEAFF
>TRBV3-1/TRBV3-2|once|TRBJ1-2|TRBD1
TGTGCCAGCAGCCAACGACAGGGTCAGAGTGGCTACACCTTC
CASSQRQGQSGYTF
>TRBV5-4|.|TRBJ2-5|.
TGTGCCAGCAGCTTGGTTGGGATACAGACCCAGTACTTC
CASSLVGIQTQYF
>TRBV12-3/TRBV12-4|.|TRBJ1-2|.
TGTGCCAGCAGCCCGGCCAGTAACTATGGCTACACCTTC
CASSPASNYGYTF
>TRBV3-1/TRBV3-2|.|TRBJ1-2|.
TGTGCCAGCAGCCAAGAGCTGTTTAACTATGGCTACACCTTC
CASSQELFNYGYTF
>TRBV3-1/TRBV3-2|.|TRBJ2-7|.
TGTGCCAGCAGCCAAGACCGGGGCGAGCAGTACTTC
CASSQDRGEQYF
>TRBV10-3|.|TRBJ2-7|TRBD1
TGTGCCATCAGCCCGGGACAGGGGGCTTACGAGCAGTACTTC
CAISPGQGAYEQYF
>TRBV7-8|.|TRBJ1-2|.
TGTGCCAGCAGCTTAGTAGCGATGGACTATGGCTACACCTTC
CASSLVAMDYGYTF
>TRBV6-5|.|TRBJ1-1|TRBD1
TGTGCCAGCAGTTACGCAGGGGGCACTGAAGCTTTCTTT
CASSYAGGTEAFF
>TRBV9|.|TRBJ2-1|.
TGTGCCAGCAGCGACCCTAGCGCTTCGGAGCAGTTCTTC
CASSDPSASEQFF
>TRBV21-1|.|TRBJ1-2|.
TGTGCCAGCAGCCCCATGGACAGCAAATTCTATGGCTACACCTTC
CASSPMDSKFYGYTF
>TRBV18|once|TRBJ2-7|.
TGTGCCAGCTCACCACTGCCGGGATCTTACTACGAGCAGTACTTC
CASSPLPGSYYEQYF
>TRBV27|few|TRBJ1-5|.
TGTGCCAGCAGTCGGACAGATAGCAATCAGCCCCAGCATTTT
CASSRTDSNQPQHF
>TRBV5-4|.|TRBJ2-2|TRBD2
TGTGCCAGCAGCTTAACGGGAGGGCTGGGGGAGCTGTTTTTT
CASSLTGGLGELFF
>TRBV18|.|TRBJ2-7|.
TGTGCCAGCTCACCCCAGGAGGGCGAGCAGTACTTC
CASSPQEGEQYF
>TRBV13|once|TRBJ1-4|TRBD1
TGTGCCAGCAGCCACAGGGGGTCAGGTGAAAAACTGTTTTTT
CASSHRGSGEKLFF
>TRBV12-3/TRBV12-4|.|TRBJ2-7|.
TGTGCCAGCAGTTTTAGTCTTTTATCTGAGCAGTACTTC
CASSFSLLSEQYF
>TRBV4-3|.|TRBJ1-2|.
TGCGCCAGCAGCCAAGTTATAGACGGCTATGGCTACACCTTC
CASSQVIDGYGYTF
>TRBV5-4|few|TRBJ2-5|.
TGTGCCAGCAGCTTGTTTGGGGCAGAGACCCAGTACTTC
CASSLFGAETQYF
>TRBV7-6|.|TRBJ2-6|TRBD1
TGTGCCAGCAGCGACAGGGGGCTGGGGGCCAACGTCCTGACTTTC
CASSDRGLGANVLTF
>TRBV7-9|.|TRBJ1-4|.
TGTGCCAGCAGCTTCCAGGGGATTTCGGAAAAACTGTTTTTT
CASSFQGISEKLFF
>TRBV10-3|.|TRBJ2-5|.
TGTGCCATCTCCCCAGGTCAAGAGCCCCAGTACTTC
CAISPGQEPQYF
>TRBV7-2|.|TRBJ2-7|TRBD1
TGTGCCAGCAGCTTAGCCGGGACAGGGGGAGGAATCGAGCAGTACTTC
CASSLAGTGGGIEQYF
>TRBV27|.|TRBJ2-7|.
TGTGCCAGCAGTTTTGGGTGGGGGACGGGAGCTTCCGAGCAGTACTTC
CASSFGWGTGASEQYF
>TRBV5-5|.|TRBJ2-3|.
TGTGCCAGCAGCTTCGGCAAAAGACTTCCCCCCTCCACAGATACGCAGTATTTT
CASSFGKRLPPSTDTQYF